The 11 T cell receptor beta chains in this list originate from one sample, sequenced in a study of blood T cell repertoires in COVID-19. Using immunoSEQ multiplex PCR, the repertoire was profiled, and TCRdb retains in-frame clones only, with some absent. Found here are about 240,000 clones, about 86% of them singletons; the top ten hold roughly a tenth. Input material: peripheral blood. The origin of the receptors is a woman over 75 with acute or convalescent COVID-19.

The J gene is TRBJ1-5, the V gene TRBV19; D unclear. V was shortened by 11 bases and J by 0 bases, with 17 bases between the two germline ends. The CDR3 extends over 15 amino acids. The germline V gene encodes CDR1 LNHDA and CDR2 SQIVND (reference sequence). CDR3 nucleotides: TGTGCCGCGGGTGTGGGCAAAAATAGCAATCAGCCCCAGCATTTT. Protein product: CAAGVGKNSNQPQHF.

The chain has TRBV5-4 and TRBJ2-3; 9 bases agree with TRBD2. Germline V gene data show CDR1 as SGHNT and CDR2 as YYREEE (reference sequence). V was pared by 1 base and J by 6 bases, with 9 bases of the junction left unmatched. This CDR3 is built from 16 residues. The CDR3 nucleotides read TGTGCCAGCAGCTTGCTGGATGCGGGGGGGCAGGATACGCAGTATTTT. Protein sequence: CASSLLDAGGQDTQYF.

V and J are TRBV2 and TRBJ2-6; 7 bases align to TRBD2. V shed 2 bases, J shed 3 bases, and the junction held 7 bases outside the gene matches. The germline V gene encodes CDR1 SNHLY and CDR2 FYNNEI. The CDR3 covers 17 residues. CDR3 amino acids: CASSERRLAFGANVLTF. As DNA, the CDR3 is TGTGCCAGCAGTGAAAGGAGACTAGCTTTTGGGGCCAACGTCCTGACTTTC. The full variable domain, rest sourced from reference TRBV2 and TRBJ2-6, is EPEVTQTPSHQVTQMGQEVILRCVPISNHLYFYWYRQILGQKVEFLVSFYNNEISEKSEIFDDQFSVERPDGSNFTLKIRSTKLEDSAMYFCASSERRLAFGANVLTFGAGSRLTVL.

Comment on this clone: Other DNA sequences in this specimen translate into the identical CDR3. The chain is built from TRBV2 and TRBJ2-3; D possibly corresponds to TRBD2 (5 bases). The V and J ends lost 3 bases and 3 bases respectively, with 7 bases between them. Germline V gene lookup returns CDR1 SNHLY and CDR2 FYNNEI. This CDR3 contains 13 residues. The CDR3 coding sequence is TGTGCCAGCAGTGACGAGGGAACAGATACGCAGTATTTT. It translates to CASSDEGTDTQYF.

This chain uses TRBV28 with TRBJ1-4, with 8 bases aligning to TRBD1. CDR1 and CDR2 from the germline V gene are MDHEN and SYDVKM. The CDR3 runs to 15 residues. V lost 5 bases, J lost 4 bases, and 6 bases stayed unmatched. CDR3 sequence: CASSGQGAGNEKLFF. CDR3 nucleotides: TGTGCCAGCAGTGGGCAGGGGGCAGGTAATGAAAAACTGTTTTTT.

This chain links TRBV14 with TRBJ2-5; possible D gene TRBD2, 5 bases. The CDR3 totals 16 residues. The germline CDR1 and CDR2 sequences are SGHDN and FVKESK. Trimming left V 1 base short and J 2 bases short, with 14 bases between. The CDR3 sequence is CASSQGRISGQETQYF. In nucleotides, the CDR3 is TGTGCCAGCAGCCAAGGTCGTATATCGGGGCAAGAGACCCAGTACTTC.

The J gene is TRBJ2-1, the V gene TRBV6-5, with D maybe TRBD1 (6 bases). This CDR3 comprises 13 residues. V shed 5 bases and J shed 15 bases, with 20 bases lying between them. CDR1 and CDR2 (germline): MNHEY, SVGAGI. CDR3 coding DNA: TGTGCCAGCAGTCGTCGGACAGCTGAAGGGAGGTTCTTC. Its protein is CASSRRTAEGRFF.

The CDR3 region has the DNA TGTGCCAGCAGCTCCGGACTAGCTATATACAATGAGCAGTTCTTC. Protein product: CASSSGLAIYNEQFF. This chain connects TRBV7-2 to TRBJ2-1; 8 bases fit TRBD2. V lost 4 bases to trimming and J lost 4 bases; unmatched junction nucleotides: 6. From germline, CDR1 is SGHTA and CDR2 FQGNSA. CDR3 length equals 15 residues.

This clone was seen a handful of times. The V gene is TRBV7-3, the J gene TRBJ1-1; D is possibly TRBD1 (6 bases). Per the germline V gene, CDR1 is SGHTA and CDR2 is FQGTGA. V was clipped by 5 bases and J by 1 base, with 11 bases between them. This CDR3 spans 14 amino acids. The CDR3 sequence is CASSPSGQNTEAFF. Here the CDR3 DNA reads TGTGCCAGCAGCCCCTCGGGACAGAACACTGAAGCTTTCTTT.

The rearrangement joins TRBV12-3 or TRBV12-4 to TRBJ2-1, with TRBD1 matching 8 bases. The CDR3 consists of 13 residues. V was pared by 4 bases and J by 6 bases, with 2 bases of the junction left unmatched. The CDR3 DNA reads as TGTGCCAGCAGTTGGGACAGGTTCAATGAGCAGTTCTTC. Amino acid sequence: CASSWDRFNEQFF.

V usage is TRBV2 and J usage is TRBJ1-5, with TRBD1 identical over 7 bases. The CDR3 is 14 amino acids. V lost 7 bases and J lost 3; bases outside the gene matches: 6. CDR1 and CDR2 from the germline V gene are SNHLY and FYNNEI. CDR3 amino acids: CASTRDSDNQPQHF. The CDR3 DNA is TGTGCCAGCACTCGGGACAGCGACAATCAGCCCCAGCATTTT.